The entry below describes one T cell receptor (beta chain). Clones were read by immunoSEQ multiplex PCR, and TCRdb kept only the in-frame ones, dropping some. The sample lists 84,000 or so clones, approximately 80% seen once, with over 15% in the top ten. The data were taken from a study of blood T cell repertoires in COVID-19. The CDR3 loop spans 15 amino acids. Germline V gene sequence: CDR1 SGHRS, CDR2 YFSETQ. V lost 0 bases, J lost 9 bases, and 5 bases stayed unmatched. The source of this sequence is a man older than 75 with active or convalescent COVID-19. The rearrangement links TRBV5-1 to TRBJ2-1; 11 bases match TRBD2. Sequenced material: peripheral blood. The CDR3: CASSLGQTSGAEQFF. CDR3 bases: TGCGCCAGCAGCTTGGGCCAGACTAGCGGGGCTGAGCAGTTCTTC.